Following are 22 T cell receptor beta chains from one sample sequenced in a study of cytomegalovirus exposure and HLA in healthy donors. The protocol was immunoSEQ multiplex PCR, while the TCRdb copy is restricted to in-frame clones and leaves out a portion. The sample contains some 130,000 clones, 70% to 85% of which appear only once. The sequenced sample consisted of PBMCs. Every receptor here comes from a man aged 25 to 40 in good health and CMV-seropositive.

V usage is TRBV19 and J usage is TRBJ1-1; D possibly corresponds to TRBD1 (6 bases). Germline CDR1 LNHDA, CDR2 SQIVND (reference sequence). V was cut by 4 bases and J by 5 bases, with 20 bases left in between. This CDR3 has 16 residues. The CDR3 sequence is CASSTQGEEIQTEAFF. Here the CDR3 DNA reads TGTGCCAGTAGTACACAGGGCGAGGAGATTCAAACTGAAGCTTTCTTT.

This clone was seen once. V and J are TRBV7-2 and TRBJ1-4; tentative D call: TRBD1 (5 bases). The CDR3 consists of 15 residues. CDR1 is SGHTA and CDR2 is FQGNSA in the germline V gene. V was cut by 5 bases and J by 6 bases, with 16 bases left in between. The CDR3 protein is CASSHSGGVYEKLFF. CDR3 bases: TGTGCCAGCAGCCACTCCGGGGGGGTGTATGAAAAACTGTTTTTT. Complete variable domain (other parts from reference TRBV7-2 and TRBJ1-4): GAGVSQSPSNKVTEKGKDVELRCDPISGHTALYWYRQSLGQGLEFLIYFQGNSAPDKSGLPSDRFSAERTGGSVSTLTIQRTQQEDSAVYLCASSHSGGVYEKLFFGSGTQLSVL.

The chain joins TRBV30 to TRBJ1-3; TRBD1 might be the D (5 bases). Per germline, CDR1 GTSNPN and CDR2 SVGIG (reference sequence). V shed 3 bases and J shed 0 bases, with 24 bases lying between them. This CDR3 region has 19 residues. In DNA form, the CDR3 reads TGTGCCTGGAGCCCCGGCGGTGGGCAGGGAAGCCTCTCTGGAAACACCATATATTTT. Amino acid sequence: CAWSPGGGQGSLSGNTIYF.

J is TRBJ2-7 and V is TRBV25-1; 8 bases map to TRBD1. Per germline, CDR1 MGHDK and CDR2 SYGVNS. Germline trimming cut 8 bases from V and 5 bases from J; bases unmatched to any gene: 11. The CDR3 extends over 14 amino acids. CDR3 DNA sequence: TGTGCCAGCGGGGCTCTGGGACAGGTACACGAGCAGTACTTC. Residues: CASGALGQVHEQYF.

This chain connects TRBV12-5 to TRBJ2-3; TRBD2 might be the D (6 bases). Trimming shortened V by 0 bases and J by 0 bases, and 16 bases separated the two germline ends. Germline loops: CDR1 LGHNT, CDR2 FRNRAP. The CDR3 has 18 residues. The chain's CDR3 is CASGLVREYLLSTDTQYF. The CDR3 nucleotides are TGTGCTAGTGGTTTGGTACGGGAGTACCTCCTTAGCACAGATACGCAGTATTTT.

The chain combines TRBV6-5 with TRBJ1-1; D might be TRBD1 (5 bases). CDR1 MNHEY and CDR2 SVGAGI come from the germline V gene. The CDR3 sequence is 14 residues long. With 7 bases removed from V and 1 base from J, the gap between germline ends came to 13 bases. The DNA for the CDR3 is TGTGCCAGCAACCCTCGGGGGAGGAACACTGAAGCTTTCTTT. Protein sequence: CASNPRGRNTEAFF.

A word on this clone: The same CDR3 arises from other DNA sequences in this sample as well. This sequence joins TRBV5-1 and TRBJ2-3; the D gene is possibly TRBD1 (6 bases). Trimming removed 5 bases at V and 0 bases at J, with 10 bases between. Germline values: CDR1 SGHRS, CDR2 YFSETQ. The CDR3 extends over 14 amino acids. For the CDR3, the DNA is TGCGCCAGCAGTTCAGGGACAAGCACAGATACGCAGTATTTT. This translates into CASSSGTSTDTQYF.

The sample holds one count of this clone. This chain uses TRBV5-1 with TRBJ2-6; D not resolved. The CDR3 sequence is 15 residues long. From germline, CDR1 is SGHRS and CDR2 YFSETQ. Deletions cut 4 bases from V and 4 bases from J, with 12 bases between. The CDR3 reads CASSLSGYGANVLTF. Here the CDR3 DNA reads TGCGCCAGCAGCCTGTCCGGGTACGGGGCCAACGTCCTGACTTTC.

The CDR3 spells CASSYLGLAGKETQYF. The DNA for the CDR3 is TGTGCCAGCAGTTACCTGGGACTAGCGGGAAAAGAGACCCAGTACTTC. This chain uses TRBV6-5 with TRBJ2-5; TRBD2 aligns across 13 bases. The J segment lost 3 bases and the V segment lost 2 bases, leaving 3 bases of the junction unmatched. CDR3 length equals 16 residues. The germline CDR1 and CDR2 sequences are MNHEY and SVGAGI.

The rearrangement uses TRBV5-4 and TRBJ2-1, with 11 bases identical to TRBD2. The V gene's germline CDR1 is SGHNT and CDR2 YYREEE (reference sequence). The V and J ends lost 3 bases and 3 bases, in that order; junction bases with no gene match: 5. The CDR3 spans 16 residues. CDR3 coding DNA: TGTGCCAGCAGCTACCAGACTAGCGGGATCTACAATGAGCAGTTCTTC. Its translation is CASSYQTSGIYNEQFF.

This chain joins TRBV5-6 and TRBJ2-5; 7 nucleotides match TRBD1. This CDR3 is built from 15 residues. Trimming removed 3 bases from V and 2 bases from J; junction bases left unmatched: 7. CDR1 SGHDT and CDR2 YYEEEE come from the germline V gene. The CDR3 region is CASSYRQGLQETQYF. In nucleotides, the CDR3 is TGTGCCAGCAGCTACCGACAGGGATTGCAAGAGACCCAGTACTTC.

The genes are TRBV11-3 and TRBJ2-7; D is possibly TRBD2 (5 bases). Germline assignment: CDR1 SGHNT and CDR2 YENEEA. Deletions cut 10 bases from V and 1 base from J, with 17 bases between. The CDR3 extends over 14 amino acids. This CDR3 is CATGEDSVSYEQYF. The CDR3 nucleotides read TGTGCCACCGGAGAGGACTCAGTATCCTACGAGCAGTACTTC.

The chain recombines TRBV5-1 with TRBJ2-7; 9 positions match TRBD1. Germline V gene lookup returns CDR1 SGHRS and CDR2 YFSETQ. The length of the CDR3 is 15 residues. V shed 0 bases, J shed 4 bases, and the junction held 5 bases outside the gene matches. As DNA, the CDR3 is TGCGCCAGCAGCTTGGGCGGACAGGGGATTTACGAGCAGTACTTC. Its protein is CASSLGGQGIYEQYF.

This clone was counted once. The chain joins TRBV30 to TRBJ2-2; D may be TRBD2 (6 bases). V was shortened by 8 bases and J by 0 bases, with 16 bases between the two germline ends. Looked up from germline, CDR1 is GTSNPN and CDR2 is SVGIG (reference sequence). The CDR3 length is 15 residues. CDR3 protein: CAGPRGFSNTGELFF. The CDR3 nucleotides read TGTGCCGGCCCCCGGGGGTTCTCGAACACCGGGGAGCTGTTTTTT.

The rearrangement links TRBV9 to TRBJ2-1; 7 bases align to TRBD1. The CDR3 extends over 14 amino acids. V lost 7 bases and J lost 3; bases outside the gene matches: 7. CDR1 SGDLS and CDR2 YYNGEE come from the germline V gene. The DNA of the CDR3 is TGTGCCAGCTCAAAGGGGGCGGACTACAATGAGCAGTTCTTC. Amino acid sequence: CASSKGADYNEQFF.

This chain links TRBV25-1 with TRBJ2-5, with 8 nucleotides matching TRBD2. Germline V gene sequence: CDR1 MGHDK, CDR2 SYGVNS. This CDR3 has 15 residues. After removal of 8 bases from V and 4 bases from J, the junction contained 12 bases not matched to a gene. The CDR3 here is CASRERGTPTETQYF. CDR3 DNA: TGTGCCAGCCGAGAGCGGGGGACCCCCACAGAGACCCAGTACTTC.

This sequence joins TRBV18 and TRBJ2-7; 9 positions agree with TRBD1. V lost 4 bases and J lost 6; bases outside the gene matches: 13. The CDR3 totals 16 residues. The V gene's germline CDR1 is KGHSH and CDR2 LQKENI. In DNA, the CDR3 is TGTGCCAGCTCACAAACAGTGGGACAGGGTAGCAGCGAGCAGTACTTC. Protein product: CASSQTVGQGSSEQYF.

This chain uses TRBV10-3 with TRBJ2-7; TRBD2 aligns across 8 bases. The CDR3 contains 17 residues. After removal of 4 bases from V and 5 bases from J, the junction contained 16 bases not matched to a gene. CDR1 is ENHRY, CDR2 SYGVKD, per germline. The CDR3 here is CAISGDSGVSGDHEQYF. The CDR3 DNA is TGTGCCATCAGTGGAGACTCCGGTGTTAGCGGGGACCACGAGCAGTACTTC.

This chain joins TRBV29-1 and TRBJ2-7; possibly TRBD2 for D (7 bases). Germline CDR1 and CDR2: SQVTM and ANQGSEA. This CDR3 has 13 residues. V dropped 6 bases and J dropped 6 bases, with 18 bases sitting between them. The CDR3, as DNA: TGCAGCGTGGGATGGAGGGAGGGGGGCGAGCAGTACTTC. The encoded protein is CSVGWREGGEQYF.

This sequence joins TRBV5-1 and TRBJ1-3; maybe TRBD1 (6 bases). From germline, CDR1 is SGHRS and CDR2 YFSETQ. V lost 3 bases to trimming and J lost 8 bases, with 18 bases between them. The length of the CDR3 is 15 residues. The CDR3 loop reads CASSSTGKAGDTIYF. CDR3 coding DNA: TGCGCCAGCAGCTCAACAGGGAAGGCAGGGGACACCATATATTTT.

The CDR3 DNA reads TGCGCCAGCAGCTTAGGGCGGGGGGGCCTCAATGAGCAGTTCTTC. This codes for CASSLGRGGLNEQFF. V is TRBV5-1 and J is TRBJ2-1, with 9 bases aligning to TRBD2. This CDR3 has 15 amino acids. CDR1 and CDR2 (germline): SGHRS, YFSETQ. Trimming took 2 bases from V and 6 from J; bases not matched to a gene: 6.

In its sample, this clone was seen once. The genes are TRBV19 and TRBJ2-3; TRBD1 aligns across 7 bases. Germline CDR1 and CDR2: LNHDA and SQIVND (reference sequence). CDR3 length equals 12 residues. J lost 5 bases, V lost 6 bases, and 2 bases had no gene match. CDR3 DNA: TGTGCCAGTAGCTACAGGGGAGATACGCAGTATTTT. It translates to CASSYRGDTQYF.